This TCR beta chain came from a study of blood T cells in healthy people across ages. Study-level information: Per every two T cells, about one barcoded beta molecule was captured by template switching.

Germline lookup yields CDR1 SGHAT and CDR2 FQNNGV. The CDR3 is 16 residues long. V shed 4 bases and J shed 7 bases, with 23 bases lying between them. This clonotype has at least ten counts. No antigen is known for it. A J-beta primer mix and a sample-barcoded 5' primer were used in a second PCR of roughly 7 to 12 cycles. MiXCR was run by TCRdb on the 5' RACE reads, yielding one entry per CDR3 protein. The repertoire holds approximately 2,000,000 distinct CDR3 sequences, with approximately 40% as singletons. Findings of the study overall: Roughly linearly, TCR beta diversity per million T cells fell as age increased. The study found more naive CD4+ cells and higher diversity in long-lived than aged donors.

Sequenced input: blood. This sequence originates from a human donor in good health. J is TRBJ2-7 and V is TRBV11-2, with D possibly being TRBD2 (7 bases). CDR3 sequence: CASSSTYRGAFSEQYF. For the CDR3, the DNA is TGTGCCAGCAGCTCAACATATCGGGGGGCATTTAGTGAGCAGTACTTC. The variable domain in full, completed from reference TRBV11-2 and TRBJ2-7, reads EAGVAQSPRYKIIEKRQSVAFWCNPISGHATLYWYQQILGQGPKLLIQFQNNGVVDDSQLPKDRFSAERLKGVDSTLKIQPAKLEDSAVYLCASSSTYRGAFSEQYFGPGTRLTVT.